This paragraph covers one T cell receptor (beta chain) sequence. Its antigen remains unidentified. The germline gives CDR1 MDHEN, CDR2 SYDVKM. Trimming took off 1 base at V and 8 bases at J, with 12 bases between the two ends. This CDR3 is 15 amino acids long. Sequencing was performed with immunoSEQ multiplex PCR; in TCRdb, only in-frame clones are kept and a portion is missing. The table lists 35,000 to 40,000 clones, 90% to 95% of them singletons. These data come from a study of T cells in localized non-small cell lung cancer. Regarding the study as a whole: Longer overall survival was seen with higher T cell density measured in blood. Because researchers sequenced only one region of the tumor, heterogeneity is still possible. Uninvolved nearby lung showed the greatest T cell clonality, exceeding that found in tumor. Adjacent lung had a median roughly 61 of the 100 largest tumor clones.

The chain couples TRBV28 to TRBJ1-6; TRBD1 is a possible D gene (5 bases). This clonotype was sampled from an older female donor with stage I lung adenocarcinoma. Here the sequenced sample was peripheral blood, taken before any cancer treatment. This CDR3 reads CASSLLWTYDSPLHF. The CDR3 nucleotides read TGTGCCAGCAGTTTATTATGGACATATGATTCACCCCTCCACTTT.